Presented here are 30 T cell receptor beta chains from one specimen sequenced in a study of response to subunit inactivated influenza vaccine. TCRdb re-called the RT-PCR reads through MiXCR, storing one row per CDR3 protein. The sample lists roughly 570,000 distinct CDR3 sequences, approximately 13% occurring once. Sequenced material: PBMCs from blood, taken roughly 45 days after vaccination. The origin of the receptors is a man aged 45 to 65 who received an inactivated influenza vaccine.

This clonotype has more than one count but fewer than ten. This sequence joins TRBV18 and TRBJ2-2, with D possibly matching TRBD1 (6 bases). Trimming shortened V by 3 bases and J by 6 bases, and 14 bases separated the two germline ends. CDR1 and CDR2 (germline): KGHSH, LQKENI. CDR3 length: 15 amino acids. The CDR3 coding sequence is TGTGCCAGCTCACCTACAGGGTCCGGTCCCGGGGAGCTGTTTTTT. Translation: CASSPTGSGPGELFF. Looking up the rest from reference TRBV18 and TRBJ2-2 gives the full variable domain: NAGVMQNPRHLVRRRGQEARLRCSPMKGHSHVYWYRQLPEEGLKFMVYLQKENIIDESGMPKERFSAEFPKEGPSILRIQQVVRGDSAAYFCASSPTGSGPGELFFGEGSRLTVL.

This clonotype was counted a few times. This chain joins TRBV4-2 and TRBJ2-1; 8 bases match TRBD1. The CDR3 consists of 17 residues. V gave up 1 base and J gave up 5 bases; unmatched junction bases: 10. CDR1 and CDR2 (germline): LGHNA, YNFKEQ. The CDR3 protein is CASSQVGGTGSHNEQFF. The CDR3 DNA reads TGTGCCAGCAGCCAAGTTGGGGGGACAGGCAGCCACAATGAGCAGTTCTTC.

This sequence joins TRBV5-1 and TRBJ2-3, with 11 bases fitting TRBD2. CDR1 is SGHRS, CDR2 YFSETQ, per germline. The CDR3 has 16 amino acids. The ends lost 0 bases at V and 7 bases at J; junction bases unmatched: 7. The chain's CDR3 is CASSLAIAGGQNTQYF. CDR3 nucleotides: TGCGCCAGCAGCTTGGCCATAGCGGGGGGGCAGAATACGCAGTATTTT.

This chain joins TRBV5-1 and TRBJ2-1, with a possible D match to TRBD2 (6 bases). V was shortened by 4 bases and J by 5 bases, with 16 bases between the two germline ends. The germline gives CDR1 SGHRS, CDR2 YFSETQ. CDR3 length equals 15 residues. CDR3 region: CASSPQAGLNNEQFF. In nucleotides, the CDR3 is TGCGCCAGCAGCCCCCAAGCTGGACTAAACAATGAGCAGTTCTTC.

This clonotype was counted a few times. V gene TRBV11-2 combines with J gene TRBJ2-3; a possible D gene is TRBD2 (5 bases). Germline V lookup: CDR1 SGHAT, CDR2 FQNNGV. The germline V and J ends were trimmed by 5 bases and 1 base, with 22 bases remaining between them. CDR3 size: 18 residues. CDR3 in amino acids: CASSPRGPFPGRTDTQYF. The DNA for the CDR3 is TGTGCCAGCAGCCCTAGAGGGCCCTTCCCTGGACGCACAGATACGCAGTATTTT.

The chain uses TRBV4-3 and TRBJ1-2, with D possibly being TRBD1 (5 bases). The CDR3 sequence is 15 residues long. The V end was cut by 0 bases, the J end by 0 bases, with 8 bases between. Germline lookup yields CDR1 LGHNA and CDR2 YSLEER. The CDR3 spells CASSQDAGPNYGYTF. DNA of the CDR3: TGCGCCAGCAGCCAAGACGCAGGGCCTAACTATGGCTACACCTTC.

The sample holds a few counts of this clonotype. V usage is TRBV5-1 and J usage is TRBJ2-2; D may be TRBD2 (6 bases). The CDR3 is made up of 14 amino acids. Trimming took 3 bases from V and 7 from J, leaving 13 bases between them. Looked up from germline, CDR1 is SGHRS and CDR2 is YFSETQ. The CDR3 sequence: CASSYGRTGGELFF. The CDR3 DNA reads as TGCGCCAGCAGCTACGGGAGAACGGGCGGGGAGCTGTTTTTT. The full variable domain, rest sourced from reference TRBV5-1 and TRBJ2-2, is KAGVTQTPRYLIKTRGQQVTLSCSPISGHRSVSWYQQTPGQGLQFLFEYFSETQRNKGNFPGRFSGRQFSNSRSEMNVSTLELGDSALYLCASSYGRTGGELFFGEGSRLTVL.

This clonotype was seen repeatedly, ten times or more. The chain carries TRBV20-1 and TRBJ1-1; 11 bases match TRBD1. Germline V gives CDR1 DFQATT, CDR2 SNEGSKA (reference sequence). The CDR3 extends over 11 amino acids. The CDR3 DNA follows: TGCAGGGGACAGGGGGTTGGTGAAGCTTTCTTT. It encodes CRGQGVGEAFF.

J is TRBJ2-1 and V is TRBV4-2; 8 bases are shared with TRBD2. The germline gives CDR1 LGHNA, CDR2 YNFKEQ. The CDR3 consists of 16 residues. V was pared by 1 base and J by 5 bases, with 7 bases of the junction left unmatched. CDR3 amino acids: CASSQAGTSLDNEQFF. The CDR3 DNA is TGTGCCAGCAGCCAAGCCGGGACTAGTTTAGACAATGAGCAGTTCTTC.

V gene TRBV14 combines with J gene TRBJ2-5, with a tentative D call TRBD2 (6 bases). Germline CDR1 and CDR2: SGHDN and FVKESK. The V end was cut by 3 bases, the J end by 5 bases, with 16 bases between. The CDR3 consists of 15 residues. The CDR3 bases are TGTGCCAGCAGCCATTTCCAGGGTGGAGGGGAGACCCAGTACTTC. Its protein product is CASSHFQGGGETQYF. The variable domain in full, completed from reference TRBV14 and TRBJ2-5, reads EAGVTQFPSHSVIEKGQTVTLRCDPISGHDNLYWYRRVMGKEIKFLLHFVKESKQDESGMPNNRFLAERTGGTYSTLKVQPAELEDSGVYFCASSHFQGGGETQYFGPGTRLLVL.

The rearrangement uses TRBV20-1 and TRBJ2-1, with 11 bases fitting TRBD1. CDR3 length: 15 residues. Germline CDR1 and CDR2: DFQATT and SNEGSKA (reference sequence). Trimming took 5 bases from V and 9 from J; bases not matched to a gene: 12. This CDR3 is CSAVWWDRGSSEQFF. CDR3 DNA: TGCAGTGCTGTATGGTGGGACAGGGGGTCTAGTGAGCAGTTCTTC.

As for this clonotype: One end of the junction is discordant with germline, which a read error may explain. This chain uses TRBV6-1 with TRBJ2-1, with D possibly matching TRBD2 (6 bases). Germline CDR1 is MNHNS and CDR2 is SASEGT. This CDR3 has 15 residues. The CDR3 nucleotides are TGTGCTAGCAATGGAGGGAGGCTTACCTACAATGAGCAGTTCTTC. Encoded protein: CASNGGRLTYNEQFF.

The chain recombines TRBV2 with TRBJ2-7; D is undetermined. Looked up from germline, CDR1 is SNHLY and CDR2 is FYNNEI. V lost 6 bases, J lost 3 bases, and 9 bases lay in between. The CDR3 extends over 12 amino acids. CDR3 nucleotide sequence: TGTGCCAGCAGGGACCAGGACTACGAGCAGTACTTC. It encodes CASRDQDYEQYF.

Here the CDR3 DNA reads TGTGCCAGCAGTCCCGGGACGGTCTCTAGCACAGATACGCAGTATTTT. Translated, it gives CASSPGTVSSTDTQYF. The chain links TRBV5-5 to TRBJ2-3, with D perhaps assigned TRBD1 or TRBD2 (5 bases each). Trimming removed 5 bases at V and 0 bases at J, with 16 bases between. The germline V gene encodes CDR1 SGHKS and CDR2 YYEKEE (reference sequence). The CDR3 is 16 amino acids. The full variable domain, its missing parts supplied by reference TRBV5-5 and TRBJ2-3, is DAGVTQSPTHLIKTRGQQVTLRCSPISGHKSVSWYQQVLGQGPQFIFQYYEKEERGRGNFPDRFSARQFPNYSSELNVNALLLGDSALYLCASSPGTVSSTDTQYFGPGTRLTVL.

This clonotype was observed a handful of times. The gene calls are TRBV24-1 and TRBJ2-5; tentative D call: TRBD2 (5 bases). Trimming removed 2 bases from V and 5 bases from J, with 11 bases in between. There are 14 residues in the CDR3. The V gene's germline CDR1 is KGHDR and CDR2 SFDVKD. CDR3 region: CATSDSRGGETQYF. The CDR3 bases are TGTGCCACCAGTGATTCCCGCGGCGGGGAGACCCAGTACTTC.

This rearrangement joins TRBV20-1 to TRBJ2-3; the D call may be TRBD1 or TRBD2 (5 bases each). Germline V gene lookup returns CDR1 DFQATT and CDR2 SNEGSKA (reference sequence). This CDR3 is 14 amino acids long. Trimming took off 6 bases at V and 0 bases at J, with 13 bases between the two ends. CDR3 sequence reads: CSATGTPSTDTQYF. The CDR3 coding sequence is TGCAGTGCGACCGGGACCCCCAGCACAGATACGCAGTATTTT.

This clonotype has ten or more counts. V usage is TRBV7-2 and J usage is TRBJ2-3; 8 nucleotides line up with TRBD1. Germline V lookup: CDR1 SGHTA, CDR2 FQGNSA. Unmatched junction bases numbered 3, after V lost 3 bases and J lost 1 base. The CDR3 covers 15 residues. The CDR3 DNA reads TGTGCCAGCAGCTTCCCAGGGGGCGGCACAGATACGCAGTATTTT. Residues: CASSFPGGGTDTQYF. Filled out from reference TRBV7-2 and TRBJ2-3, the complete variable domain reads GAGVSQSPSNKVTEKGKDVELRCDPISGHTALYWYRQSLGQGLEFLIYFQGNSAPDKSGLPSDRFSAERTGGSVSTLTIQRTQQEDSAVYLCASSFPGGGTDTQYFGPGTRLTVL.

The chain is built from TRBV20-1 and TRBJ2-3, with 10 nucleotides matching TRBD2. The CDR3 runs to 15 residues. CDR1 DFQATT and CDR2 SNEGSKA come from the germline V gene (reference sequence). V lost 2 bases and J lost 4; bases outside the gene matches: 6. The DNA for the CDR3 is TGCAGTGCTAGAAGGCTAGCGGGAGTATCAGATACGCAGTATTTT. Amino acid sequence: CSARRLAGVSDTQYF.

This clonotype was counted a few times. The V call is TRBV4-1, the J call TRBJ2-5, with 9 bases fitting TRBD2. Germline CDR1 is MGHRA and CDR2 is YSYEKL. The CDR3 totals 16 residues. V was pared by 6 bases and J by 4 bases, with 12 bases of the junction left unmatched. CDR3 region: CASRRSAGGQGETQYF. In DNA form, the CDR3 reads TGCGCCAGCAGAAGAAGCGCGGGGGGGCAAGGAGAGACCCAGTACTTC.

This clonotype was counted a few times. The rearrangement joins TRBV7-2 to TRBJ2-3, with 14 bases identical to TRBD2. The junction had 4 bases not matched to a gene; V was cut back by 0 bases and J by 5 bases. Germline V gene sequence: CDR1 SGHTA, CDR2 FQGNSA. The CDR3 runs 17 residues. The DNA for the CDR3 is TGTGCCAGCAGCTTAGCCGGACTAGCGGGAGGTCTAGATACGCAGTATTTT. Its translation is CASSLAGLAGGLDTQYF.

This clonotype was seen just once. The chain combines TRBV5-1 with TRBJ2-5; D is uncertain. Trimming took 0 bases from V and 1 from J, leaving 7 bases between them. Germline loops: CDR1 SGHRS, CDR2 YFSETQ. The CDR3 has 14 amino acids. CDR3 nucleotides: TGCGCCAGCAGCTTGGTGGAAGCCCAAGAGACCCAGTACTTC. Amino acids: CASSLVEAQETQYF.

The chain recombines TRBV20-1 with TRBJ1-1; D ambiguous. Trimming stripped 0 bases from V and 3 bases from J, with 11 bases between. Looked up from germline, CDR1 is DFQATT and CDR2 is SNEGSKA (reference sequence). CDR3 size: 14 residues. CDR3 DNA: TGCAGTGCTAGAGATCTCATGGGATACACTGAAGCTTTCTTT. This sequence encodes CSARDLMGYTEAFF.

This clonotype was seen only a few times. J is TRBJ2-1 and V is TRBV30; TRBD2 is a possible D gene (5 bases). Trimming left V 4 bases short and J 10 bases short, with 20 bases between. Germline V CDR1 and CDR2: GTSNPN, SVGIG (reference sequence). The CDR3 covers 14 residues. As DNA, the CDR3 is TGTGCCTGGATTGGCGTCCGAGGAGGTCGCGAGCAGTTCTTC. Translated: CAWIGVRGGREQFF.

This clonotype showed up many times. V usage is TRBV12-3 or TRBV12-4 and J usage is TRBJ1-2; TRBD1 is a possible D gene (5 bases). V lost 6 bases and J lost 4, with 12 bases in between. The CDR3 length is 13 residues. The CDR3 DNA sequence: TGTGCCAGCAGCCCAGGACAACCCTATGGCTACACCTTC. It codes for CASSPGQPYGYTF.

The gene calls are TRBV30 and TRBJ2-1; TRBD2 agrees at 11 bases. The V and J ends lost 3 bases and 4 bases, in that order; junction bases with no gene match: 14. The germline V gene has CDR1 GTSNPN and CDR2 SVGIG (reference sequence). The CDR3 is 18 amino acids. CDR3 sequence (DNA): TGTGCCTGGAGCACCGATAAAATTAGCGGGGGGGTTTACAATGAGCAGTTCTTC. This codes for CAWSTDKISGGVYNEQFF.

The rearrangement links TRBV29-1 to TRBJ1-1; 9 bases agree with TRBD1. The V segment lost 7 bases and the J segment 4 bases; nucleotides outside the gene matches: 4. CDR3 size: 12 residues. Germline loops: CDR1 SQVTM, CDR2 ANQGSEA. The CDR3 sequence is CSGMTGGTEAFF. The CDR3 DNA sequence: TGCAGCGGTATGACAGGGGGCACTGAAGCTTTCTTT.

The V call is TRBV20-1, the J call TRBJ2-3; D may be TRBD1 or TRBD2 (6 bases each). V was clipped by 0 bases and J by 2 bases, with 12 bases between them. Germline V gene sequence: CDR1 DFQATT, CDR2 SNEGSKA (reference sequence). The CDR3 covers 15 residues. This CDR3 is CSARDPSGATDTQYF. CDR3 DNA sequence: TGCAGTGCTAGAGATCCCTCGGGGGCCACAGATACGCAGTATTTT.

V usage is TRBV10-3 and J usage is TRBJ2-7; TRBD2 matches at 10 bases. With V trimmed by 6 bases and J by 1 base, 12 bases remained unmatched. This CDR3 region has 17 residues. The germline gives CDR1 ENHRY, CDR2 SYGVKD. This chain's CDR3 is CAISPNLYSGGSYEQYF. CDR3 nucleotides: TGTGCCATCAGCCCGAACCTGTATAGCGGGGGGTCCTACGAGCAGTACTTC.

This clonotype occurred a few times. The chain couples TRBV5-1 to TRBJ2-7; possibly TRBD2 for D (6 bases). Trimming took off 0 bases at V and 11 bases at J, with 18 bases between the two ends. The CDR3 loop spans 14 amino acids. Germline V CDR1 and CDR2: SGHRS, YFSETQ. The CDR3 sequence: CASSLGGDGASEYF. DNA for the CDR3: TGCGCCAGCAGCTTGGGCGGGGACGGAGCAAGTGAGTACTTC.

This clonotype was recorded many times. The DNA for the CDR3 is TGTGCCATCAAGACCGGGACAAACTATGGCTACACCTTC. Translation gives CAIKTGTNYGYTF. The chain has TRBV10-3 and TRBJ1-2; the D gene is possibly TRBD1 (6 bases). CDR3 length: 13 residues. Trimming pared 7 bases from V and 2 bases from J, leaving 11 bases between. The germline CDR1 and CDR2 sequences are ENHRY and SYGVKD.